Listed here are 8 T cell receptor beta chains from one sample, sequenced in a study of blood T cell repertoires in COVID-19. Only in-frame clones appear in the TCRdb table, and some are missing; sequencing was by immunoSEQ multiplex PCR. There are over 85,000 clones in the sample; over 75% occur only once, and under 20% lies in the top ten. Sequencing was carried out using peripheral blood. The receptors derive from a woman older than 75 with active or convalescent COVID-19.

The CDR3 bases are TGTGCCAGCAGTACGGACTGGGGCGAGCAGTACTTC. Protein: CASSTDWGEQYF. The chain links TRBV2 to TRBJ2-7; tentatively, D is TRBD2 (5 bases). The CDR3 is 12 amino acids. Germline V lookup: CDR1 SNHLY, CDR2 FYNNEI. V lost 5 bases to trimming and J lost 6 bases, with 11 bases between them.

CDR3 residues: CASSPDARGFNYGYTF. The CDR3 DNA sequence: TGTGCCAGCTCACCTGACGCCCGGGGATTCAACTATGGCTACACCTTC. This chain uses TRBV18 with TRBJ1-2; no clear D gene. The germline V and J ends were trimmed by 3 bases and 2 bases, with 16 bases remaining between them. Germline V lookup: CDR1 KGHSH, CDR2 LQKENI. This CDR3 region has 16 residues.

This chain joins TRBV19 and TRBJ2-5; D is undetermined. Trimming took 3 bases from V and 0 from J, leaving 8 bases between them. The CDR3 length is 14 residues. In germline, CDR1 is LNHDA, CDR2 SQIVND (reference sequence). The DNA for the CDR3 is TGTGCCAGTAGTATTGGGCTACACCAAGAGACCCAGTACTTC. Protein product: CASSIGLHQETQYF.

The chain couples TRBV5-8 to TRBJ1-1, with TRBD1 matching over 7 bases. The CDR3 sequence is 12 residues long. Trimming removed 6 bases from V and 9 bases from J; junction bases left unmatched: 8. Germline V CDR1 and CDR2: SGHTS, YDEGEE. The CDR3 nucleotides are TGTGCCAGCAACCCAGGGGGGTCTCAAGCTTTCTTT. Protein product: CASNPGGSQAFF.

The chain recombines TRBV7-8 with TRBJ2-7; 11 bases map to TRBD2. V dropped 5 bases and J dropped 3; count of bases not matched to a gene: 15. Germline CDR1 SGHVS, CDR2 FQNEAQ. The CDR3 is 18 residues long. In DNA form, the CDR3 reads TGTGCCAGCAGCCCGCAAAGGCCGGGACTAGCGGAGAGCTACGAGCAGTACTTC. Translation: CASSPQRPGLAESYEQYF.

The chain combines TRBV15 with TRBJ2-2, with D possibly TRBD2 on 5 matching bases. With 0 bases removed from V and 6 bases from J, the gap between germline ends came to 14 bases. The CDR3 loop spans 16 amino acids. Germline V gene sequence: CDR1 LNHNV, CDR2 YYDKDF (reference sequence). The chain's CDR3 is CATSRDLGRGAGELFF. In nucleotides, the CDR3 is TGTGCCACCAGCAGAGATCTGGGTCGGGGTGCCGGGGAGCTGTTTTTT.

The chain joins TRBV4-2 to TRBJ2-7; 13 nucleotides line up with TRBD2. Germline V gives CDR1 LGHNA, CDR2 YNFKEQ. CDR3 length: 16 amino acids. With V trimmed by 3 bases and J by 5 bases, 7 bases remained unmatched. The CDR3 reads CASSQGLAGSGHEQYF. The CDR3 DNA reads as TGTGCCAGCAGCCAGGGACTAGCGGGGAGTGGGCACGAGCAGTACTTC.

This clone was seen once. Given a much more abundant clone one base away, this may be a read error. The V and J genes are TRBV3-1 (or the pseudogene TRBV3-2) and TRBJ2-3, with D possibly being TRBD2 (6 bases). This CDR3 region has 16 residues. Looked up from germline, CDR1 is LGHDT and CDR2 is YNNKEL (reference sequence). Between the trimmed V and J ends, which lost 3 bases and 4 bases, there was a span of 17 bases. The CDR3 loop reads CASSQGGLTPPDTQYF. The CDR3 coding sequence is TGTGCCAGCAGCCAGGGAGGCCTAACACCCCCAGATACGCAGTATTTT.